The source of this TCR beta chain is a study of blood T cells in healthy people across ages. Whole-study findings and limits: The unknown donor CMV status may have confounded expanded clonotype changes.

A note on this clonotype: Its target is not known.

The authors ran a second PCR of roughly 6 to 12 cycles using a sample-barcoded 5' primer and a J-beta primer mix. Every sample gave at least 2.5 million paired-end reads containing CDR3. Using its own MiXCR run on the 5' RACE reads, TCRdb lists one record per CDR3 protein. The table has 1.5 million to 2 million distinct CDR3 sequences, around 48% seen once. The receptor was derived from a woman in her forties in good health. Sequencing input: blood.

CDR3 sequence reads: CASSLRDRFLSFGANVLTF. In DNA, the CDR3 is TGTGCCAGCAGCTTGCGGGACCGATTCCTTAGCTTTGGGGCCAACGTCCTGACTTTC. This sequence joins TRBV5-5 and TRBJ2-6; D might be TRBD1 or TRBD2, each matching 5 bases. CDR3 length: 19 amino acids. Trimming shortened V by 1 base and J by 3 bases, and 20 bases separated the two germline ends. Germline values: CDR1 SGHKS, CDR2 YYEKEE (reference sequence).